These T cell receptor beta chains were read from a single sample in a study of T cell repertoires in cytomegalovirus infection. MiXCR, run by TCRdb on the reads, gives a single entry per CDR3 protein. This sample has 630,000 or so distinct CDR3 sequences; around 24% occur once, and the top ten carry roughly 8%. Sequencing was performed on CD8+ T cells from PBMCs. Receptor source: a human donor in good health (CMV status not recorded). Some clones in this sample may be carry-over from other donors' samples. Both conserved end residues are trimmed from each CDR3. The order of the fields is V gene, D gene, CDR3 protein. The D gene is left open where the match is weak.

TRBV29-1 | NA | SVVDLPYGYT
TRBV14 | NA | ASSPTRRVGETQY
TRBV7-9 | TRBD2 | ASSLPLLAEGGYEQY
TRBV12-3/TRBV12-4 | TRBD2 | ASSWTSGGRPSYNEQF
TRBV19 | NA | ASSPAPATLYNEQF
TRBV28 | TRBD2 | ASSSLAGVNYNEQF
TRBV27 | NA | ASSPTLVQPQH
TRBV5-1 | NA | ASSLKGIATDTQY
TRBV29-1 | NA | SVIPGHSTTDTQY
TRBV27 | NA | ASSLLRDITNTGELF
TRBV7-6 | TRBD1 | ASKQGRTGELF
TRBV14 | TRBD1 | ASSQVDRVMGGYT
TRBV6-1 | NA | ASSEWNGGDEQF
TRBV7-2 | NA | ASSPRDLNTGELF
TRBV28 | TRBD1 | ASSWTGTGVRGSGANVLT
TRBV7-2 | TRBD2 | ASSLEGLAGGHNEQF
TRBV29-1 | NA | SVAKGDPEKLF
TRBV12-3/TRBV12-4 | NA | ASSPRQSGYHQPQH
TRBV28 | NA | ASSLRTSTNEKLF
TRBV7-9 | TRBD1 | ASSPHGQGAF
TRBV13 | TRBD2 | ASSFGTGGSYNEQF
TRBV3-1 | NA | ASSQGAGLEGYT
TRBV7-9 | NA | ASPPTGTGYNEQF
TRBV7-6 | NA | ASSPSGTSYGYT
TRBV14 | NA | ASSQGRNRKDTEAF
TRBV6-1 | TRBD1 | ASSADRGLSYNSPLH
TRBV7-2 | NA | ASSVTDTQY
TRBV7-6 | TRBD2 | ASSYSGGRAFTDTQY
TRBV29-1 | NA | SVERYQYQETQY
TRBV6-2/TRBV6-3 | TRBD2 | ASSYSYQRGPRNEQF
TRBV29-1 | TRBD1 | SVVTGPDYGYT
TRBV10-3 | NA | AISETGDSVFGYT
TRBV6-2/TRBV6-3 | NA | ASSYDQDGQY
TRBV7-9 | TRBD1 | ASSHYTGTGFEKLF
TRBV29-1 | TRBD1 | SYSGRGDGYT
TRBV10-1 | NA | ASSASWGNDEQY
TRBV20-1 | NA | SAREGPSSNQPQH
TRBV6-2/TRBV6-3 | TRBD1 | ASSHGQGGDEQF
TRBV15 | NA | ATSRVRGRTGELF
TRBV28 | TRBD1 | ASRGTGGPTDTQY
TRBV5-5 | NA | ASSLEGGDYTEAF
TRBV27 | NA | ASSSPGTREH
TRBV23-1 | NA | ASSHPDDRSNEKLF
TRBV24-1 | TRBD1 | ATSDRTGAEAF
TRBV28 | NA | ASRGWGMWETQY
TRBV12-3/TRBV12-4 | NA | ASSGFLEETQY
TRBV6-5 | NA | ASSPRGRGSLDTQY
TRBV6-2/TRBV6-3 | TRBD2 | ASSLILAMSSYNEQF
TRBV4-1 | TRBD2 | ASSQDPAGGQETQY
TRBV12-5 | NA | ASDPASLGTEAF
TRBV7-9 | TRBD1 | ASSYRDRQETQY
TRBV29-1 | NA | SVMSAAAYNEQF
TRBV27 | TRBD1 | ASSLGQGANEQF
TRBV7-9 | NA | ASSRTGLNYGYT
TRBV27 | TRBD2 | ASSLYVLAGTNTGELF
TRBV29-1 | NA | SVPTMPGYT
TRBV7-2 | TRBD2 | ASSSSGGAREQY
TRBV7-9 | NA | ASSDPEGGYGYT
TRBV20-1 | TRBD2 | SAPTSGGANEQF